Listed below are T cell receptor beta chains from one sample, sequenced in a study of CD8 T cells in Susac syndrome. Using its own MiXCR run on the immunoSEQ multiplex PCR reads, TCRdb lists one record per CDR3 protein. The sample holds around 170,000 distinct CDR3 sequences, roughly 92% seen once. The sample consisted of CD4+ T cells from PBMCs. The receptors shown here come from a human donor with Susac syndrome. CDR3s leave out the opening cysteine and the closing phenylalanine or tryptophan.

V	J	CDR3
TRBV5-6	TRBJ2-3	ASSGDQQRTDTQY
TRBV5-4	TRBJ1-2	ASSSPDRGRSGYT
TRBV5-6	TRBJ2-5	ASSPTYTWTGRKETQY
TRBV6-2/TRBV6-3	TRBJ2-6	ASTLPGQGFSGANVLT
TRBV27	TRBJ2-7	ASRRGTGEGHEQY
TRBV3-1	TRBJ2-2	ASNRADSAELF
TRBV20-1	TRBJ1-5	SASDRGAQPQH
TRBV20-1	TRBJ2-6	SAPGRTSGANVLT
TRBV4-2	TRBJ2-7	ASSRRLTDTSYEQY
TRBV20-1	TRBJ1-1	SARDSGRPTEAF
TRBV29-1	TRBJ2-7	SVGQGGEQY
TRBV20-1	TRBJ2-3	SASGLAGRTDTQY
TRBV20-1	TRBJ1-4	SGAENEKLF
TRBV9	TRBJ2-3	ASSSSLAGGTDTQY
TRBV3-1	TRBJ2-5	ASSQRGGETQY
TRBV4-3	TRBJ1-1	ASSQDFGPAEAF
TRBV3-1	TRBJ2-2	ASSQEGGAVF
TRBV5-1	TRBJ2-1	ASSLSGGLNEQF
TRBV7-3	TRBJ2-7	ASSPLDRPSYEQY
TRBV5-1	TRBJ1-2	ASSLGVDFNYGYT
TRBV20-1	TRBJ1-6	SARDRKAGSPLH
TRBV25-1	TRBJ1-2	ASRGDRENGYT
TRBV18	TRBJ2-7	ASSPGGPRYEQY
TRBV5-1	TRBJ2-3	ASSGGAVDTQY
TRBV20-1	TRBJ2-5	SARGPATEETQY
TRBV20-1	TRBJ2-3	SARDGASTDTQY
TRBV18	TRBJ2-1	ASSPLAVSEGSYNEQF
TRBV12-3/TRBV12-4	TRBJ1-6	ASSFLAGQSSPLH
TRBV30	TRBJ2-2	AWSVGTDTGELF
TRBV29-1	TRBJ2-5	SVAGTIGETQY
TRBV5-1	TRBJ2-1	ASSGGQGPDRIFNEQF
TRBV29-1	TRBJ2-7	SVARTSGGRLSYEQY
TRBV6-6	TRBJ2-1	ASSLQQGASYNEQF
TRBV12-3/TRBV12-4	TRBJ1-2	ASSLAGSYGYT
TRBV7-6	TRBJ2-7	ASSLGGPTSYEQY
TRBV7-3	TRBJ2-1	ASSLTREEEQF
TRBV25-1	TRBJ2-1	ASAGLGTGTF
TRBV12-5	TRBJ2-7	ASGLDVPEQY
TRBV6-2/TRBV6-3	TRBJ1-2	ASSRQGAGYGYT
TRBV3-1	TRBJ2-3	ASSQRHRATDTQY
TRBV12-3/TRBV12-4	TRBJ1-1	ASRHRSIGEAF
TRBV7-2	TRBJ1-1	ASSLAWQGTEAF
TRBV18	TRBJ2-7	ASSPPFQQGKY
TRBV29-1	TRBJ2-5	SVEEGTGQETQY
TRBV7-7	TRBJ2-5	ASSGTNKETQY
TRBV7-9	TRBJ1-4	ASSAQGDEKLF
TRBV21-1	TRBJ2-3	ASSKAWVHTQY
TRBV4-3	TRBJ2-5	ASSQGQDGGETQY
TRBV5-1	TRBJ2-7	ASSGDRGAYEQY
TRBV9	TRBJ2-7	ASSAFSGQGGEQY
TRBV10-3	TRBJ2-5	AISTSGGAAGKETQY
TRBV7-2	TRBJ2-7	ASSLGIGSYEQY
TRBV29-1	TRBJ2-3	SVDYASGRDTQY
TRBV5-6	TRBJ1-2	ASSLVQGRDGYT
TRBV28	TRBJ1-2	ASTPIGGAGTGYT